A selection of T cell receptor beta chains follows, all from one sample in a study of cytomegalovirus exposure and HLA in healthy donors. Profiling relied on immunoSEQ multiplex PCR, and the TCRdb table lists in-frame clones only, not all of them. This sample has around 150,000 clones; 60% to 85% occur once, and the top ten carry 2.5% to 3.5%. The sample was PBMCs. These receptors were taken from a male donor in good health and CMV-seronegative. The CDR3 runs from the conserved cysteine through the conserved F or W. A D gene is named only where the DNA matches it firmly. Clone size, where shown, is once, few, many, or a class for clones that have expanded.

clone size: NA
D gene: NA
J gene: TRBJ2-2
V gene: TRBV9
CDR3 DNA: TGTGCCAGCAGCGTTTGGGTAGCGCAAAACACCGGGGAGCTGTTTTTT
CDR3 protein: CASSVWVAQNTGELFF

clone size: NA
D gene: NA
J gene: TRBJ2-7
V gene: TRBV7-7
CDR3 DNA: TGTGCTAGCAGCACGGGATTCTTACGAGAGCAGTACTTC
CDR3 protein: CASSTGFLREQYF

clone size: NA
D gene: TRBD2
J gene: TRBJ2-2
V gene: TRBV6-6
CDR3 DNA: TGTGCCAGCAGTCCCCGGACTAGCGGCACCGGGGAGCTGTTTTTT
CDR3 protein: CASSPRTSGTGELFF

clone size: NA
D gene: NA
J gene: TRBJ1-1
V gene: TRBV5-1
CDR3 DNA: TGCGCCAGCAGCCGCGCACAGGGAATGAACACTGAAGCTTTCTTT
CDR3 protein: CASSRAQGMNTEAFF

clone size: NA
D gene: NA
J gene: TRBJ1-5
V gene: TRBV6-1
CDR3 DNA: TGTGCCAGCAGTCACAGGGATGGAAATCAGCCCCAGCATTTT
CDR3 protein: CASSHRDGNQPQHF

clone size: few
D gene: TRBD1
J gene: TRBJ1-2
V gene: TRBV7-8
CDR3 DNA: TGTGCCAGCAGTTGGGACAGGGGGCATGGCTACACCTTC
CDR3 protein: CASSWDRGHGYTF

clone size: NA
D gene: TRBD1
J gene: TRBJ2-7
V gene: TRBV14
CDR3 DNA: TGTGCCAGCAGCCAACTTCACAGGGGGCAATACGAGCAGTACTTC
CDR3 protein: CASSQLHRGQYEQYF

clone size: NA
D gene: NA
J gene: TRBJ1-1
V gene: TRBV6-1
CDR3 DNA: TGTGCCAGCATACCCTATTGGGCCATCAACACTGAAGCTTTCTTT
CDR3 protein: CASIPYWAINTEAFF

clone size: NA
D gene: TRBD1
J gene: TRBJ2-2
V gene: TRBV29-1
CDR3 DNA: TGCAGCGGCCGGGACAGCCTCACCGGGGAGCTGTTTTTT
CDR3 protein: CSGRDSLTGELFF

clone size: once
D gene: NA
J gene: TRBJ2-7
V gene: TRBV11-2
CDR3 DNA: TGTGCCAGCAGCCCCGGACAGCCCGAGCAGTACTTC
CDR3 protein: CASSPGQPEQYF

clone size: NA
D gene: NA
J gene: TRBJ2-4
V gene: TRBV19
CDR3 DNA: TGTGCCAGTAGTATGCGGAGCGCCCCTCCGGAAAACATTCAGTACTTC
CDR3 protein: CASSMRSAPPENIQYF

clone size: few
D gene: NA
J gene: TRBJ1-2
V gene: TRBV7-2
CDR3 DNA: TGTGCCAGCAGCCCCGACAGCTATGGCTACACCTTC
CDR3 protein: CASSPDSYGYTF

clone size: few
D gene: NA
J gene: TRBJ2-7
V gene: TRBV29-1
CDR3 DNA: TGCAGCGTTCAGGGACGGGAGAGGACCTACGAGCAGTACTTC
CDR3 protein: CSVQGRERTYEQYF

clone size: NA
D gene: NA
J gene: TRBJ1-6
V gene: TRBV7-9
CDR3 DNA: TGTGCCAGCAGCTTGAACAGGGCTGACCAAAATAATTCACCCCTCCACTTT
CDR3 protein: CASSLNRADQNNSPLHF

clone size: NA
D gene: NA
J gene: TRBJ1-5
V gene: TRBV5-5
CDR3 DNA: TGTGCCAGCAGCTTGGATTCAGGTTGGGATCAGCCCCAGCATTTT
CDR3 protein: CASSLDSGWDQPQHF

clone size: NA
D gene: TRBD1
J gene: TRBJ1-4
V gene: TRBV5-4
CDR3 DNA: TGTGCCAGCAGCTTAGGGGGCATCGGTGAAAAACTGTTTTTT
CDR3 protein: CASSLGGIGEKLFF

clone size: NA
D gene: TRBD1
J gene: TRBJ2-3
V gene: TRBV5-1
CDR3 DNA: TGCGCCAGCAGCGTTGGGACAGGGGGCGGCGGCACAGATACGCAGTATTTT
CDR3 protein: CASSVGTGGGGTDTQYF

clone size: NA
D gene: TRBD2
J gene: TRBJ2-2
V gene: TRBV5-1
CDR3 DNA: TGCGCCAGCAGCCGGGGCTCTAGCGGGGTGCGCACCGGGGAGCTGTTTTTT
CDR3 protein: CASSRGSSGVRTGELFF

clone size: NA
D gene: NA
J gene: TRBJ1-5
V gene: TRBV7-6
CDR3 DNA: TGTGCCAGCAGCCCCGGATTCGGGGGCAATCAGCCCCAGCATTTT
CDR3 protein: CASSPGFGGNQPQHF

clone size: few
D gene: TRBD1
J gene: TRBJ1-1
V gene: TRBV10-3
CDR3 DNA: TGTGCCATCAGTGATTATCCAGGGGGCACTGAAGCTTTCTTT
CDR3 protein: CAISDYPGGTEAFF

clone size: once
D gene: NA
J gene: TRBJ1-1
V gene: TRBV9
CDR3 DNA: TGTGCCAGCAGCCCCTCCGGGAACACTGAAGCTTTCTTT
CDR3 protein: CASSPSGNTEAFF

clone size: NA
D gene: NA
J gene: TRBJ1-1
V gene: TRBV6-1
CDR3 DNA: TGTGCCAGCAGTGAATATGAGGGAACTGAAGCTTTCTTT
CDR3 protein: CASSEYEGTEAFF

clone size: NA
D gene: TRBD1
J gene: TRBJ2-7
V gene: TRBV5-1
CDR3 DNA: TGCGCCAGCAGCTTGGACAGGGGTGGAAACGAGCAGTACTTC
CDR3 protein: CASSLDRGGNEQYF

clone size: NA
D gene: TRBD1
J gene: TRBJ2-7
V gene: TRBV5-1
CDR3 DNA: TGCGCCAGCAGCTTGGCAGGGGGCGCTTCCTCCTACGAGCAGTACTTC
CDR3 protein: CASSLAGGASSYEQYF

clone size: NA
D gene: TRBD1
J gene: TRBJ2-7
V gene: TRBV7-2
CDR3 DNA: TGTGCCAGCAGCGTCGACAGGGGCGGGAACGAGCAGTACTTC
CDR3 protein: CASSVDRGGNEQYF

clone size: NA
D gene: NA
J gene: TRBJ2-5
V gene: TRBV2
CDR3 DNA: TGTGCCAGCAGTGGTCGGGAACTCCAAAACCAAGAGACCCAGTACTTC
CDR3 protein: CASSGRELQNQETQYF

clone size: NA
D gene: TRBD1
J gene: TRBJ2-5
V gene: TRBV10-3
CDR3 DNA: TGTGCCATCAGTGAGTCGGGACAGGGTAAGGGAGAGACCCAGTACTTC
CDR3 protein: CAISESGQGKGETQYF

clone size: NA
D gene: TRBD2
J gene: TRBJ2-1
V gene: TRBV5-1
CDR3 DNA: TGCGCCAGCAGCCCCCCGGGACTAGCGGGAGGATACAATGAGCAGTTCTTC
CDR3 protein: CASSPPGLAGGYNEQFF

clone size: NA
D gene: TRBD2
J gene: TRBJ2-1
V gene: TRBV5-1
CDR3 DNA: TGCGCCAGCAGCTCCGGGACTATCCCTCCAACTGAGCAGTTCTTC
CDR3 protein: CASSSGTIPPTEQFF

clone size: once
D gene: TRBD1
J gene: TRBJ1-1
V gene: TRBV19
CDR3 DNA: TGTGCCAGTAGTATAGGGGGGGGACAGGGGGCAGGGAACACTGAAGCTTTCTTT
CDR3 protein: CASSIGGGQGAGNTEAFF

clone size: once
D gene: NA
J gene: TRBJ1-1
V gene: TRBV30
CDR3 DNA: TGTGCCTGGAGTAACGGGAACCCCACTGAAGCTTTCTTT
CDR3 protein: CAWSNGNPTEAFF

clone size: NA
D gene: TRBD2
J gene: TRBJ2-7
V gene: TRBV9
CDR3 DNA: TGTGCCAGTAATAGGGGAGGGCTCTACGAGCAGTACTTC
CDR3 protein: CASNRGGLYEQYF

clone size: few
D gene: TRBD2
J gene: TRBJ2-3
V gene: TRBV27
CDR3 DNA: TGTGCCAGCAGTGCCCGACTAGCGGGGGGGCGGGCAGATACGCAGTATTTT
CDR3 protein: CASSARLAGGRADTQYF

clone size: NA
D gene: NA
J gene: TRBJ1-2
V gene: TRBV30
CDR3 DNA: TGTGCCTGGAGTGTATGGTTTGGGACAATCTATGGCTACACCTTC
CDR3 protein: CAWSVWFGTIYGYTF

clone size: NA
D gene: NA
J gene: TRBJ2-5
V gene: TRBV19
CDR3 DNA: TGTGCCAGTAGTATACGGGACACGCAAGAGACCCAGTACTTC
CDR3 protein: CASSIRDTQETQYF

clone size: once
D gene: NA
J gene: TRBJ2-5
V gene: TRBV6-5
CDR3 DNA: TGTGCCAGCAGCGTTCAAGAGACCCAGTACTTC
CDR3 protein: CASSVQETQYF

clone size: NA
D gene: NA
J gene: TRBJ2-3
V gene: TRBV4-1
CDR3 DNA: TGCGCCAGCAGCCAAGACGGGAGCGGGTTGAGAGATACGCAGTATTTT
CDR3 protein: CASSQDGSGLRDTQYF

clone size: few
D gene: NA
J gene: TRBJ2-1
V gene: TRBV5-1
CDR3 DNA: TGCGCCAGCAGCACTACGGGGGAATATGAGCAGTTCTTC
CDR3 protein: CASSTTGEYEQFF

clone size: NA
D gene: TRBD1
J gene: TRBJ1-3
V gene: TRBV9
CDR3 DNA: TGTGCCAGCAGCGTAGACGGCAGGGGGCCGAACACCATATATTTT
CDR3 protein: CASSVDGRGPNTIYF

clone size: NA
D gene: NA
J gene: TRBJ1-2
V gene: TRBV5-4
CDR3 DNA: TGTGCCAGCAGCTTGGGTGGGGAGCCTCCCTATGGCTACACCTTC
CDR3 protein: CASSLGGEPPYGYTF

clone size: NA
D gene: TRBD1
J gene: TRBJ2-3
V gene: TRBV19
CDR3 DNA: TGTGCCAGTAGCATTGACAGGGAAGATACGCAGTATTTT
CDR3 protein: CASSIDREDTQYF

clone size: NA
D gene: NA
J gene: TRBJ1-2
V gene: TRBV19
CDR3 DNA: TGTGCCAGTAGTATAGGAGGGCATGGCTACACCTTC
CDR3 protein: CASSIGGHGYTF

clone size: NA
D gene: NA
J gene: TRBJ1-4
V gene: TRBV4-1
CDR3 DNA: TGCGCCAGCAGCCAAGACGGCAGGGATGAAAAACTGTTTTTT
CDR3 protein: CASSQDGRDEKLFF

clone size: NA
D gene: TRBD2
J gene: TRBJ2-5
V gene: TRBV25-1
CDR3 DNA: TGTGCCAGCAGTGAAACCCCCTGGAGCGGGAGTGGAGAGACCCAGTACTTC
CDR3 protein: CASSETPWSGSGETQYF

clone size: few
D gene: NA
J gene: TRBJ1-1
V gene: TRBV9
CDR3 DNA: TGTGCCAGCGCCCGGGAAGAACCGAACACTGAAGCTTTCTTT
CDR3 protein: CASAREEPNTEAFF

clone size: NA
D gene: TRBD1
J gene: TRBJ1-1
V gene: TRBV10-3
CDR3 DNA: TGTGCCATGCAGGGGGCTTACGGGAACACTGAAGCTTTCTTT
CDR3 protein: CAMQGAYGNTEAFF

clone size: NA
D gene: NA
J gene: TRBJ1-4
V gene: TRBV7-9
CDR3 DNA: TGTGCCAGCAGCCGGGAGGGACCAACTGAAAAACTGTTTTTT
CDR3 protein: CASSREGPTEKLFF

clone size: once
D gene: NA
J gene: TRBJ1-3
V gene: TRBV19
CDR3 DNA: TGTGCCAGTAGTGCCCCGGGACATGCCTCTGGAAACACCATATATTTT
CDR3 protein: CASSAPGHASGNTIYF

clone size: NA
D gene: TRBD1
J gene: TRBJ1-6
V gene: TRBV9
CDR3 DNA: TGTGCCAGCAGCCCCCTGGACAGGTTGGTGACACCCCTCCACTTT
CDR3 protein: CASSPLDRLVTPLHF

clone size: NA
D gene: NA
J gene: TRBJ1-5
V gene: TRBV19
CDR3 DNA: TGTGCCAGTACTCTTTCAGGATATCAGCCCCAGCATTTT
CDR3 protein: CASTLSGYQPQHF

clone size: NA
D gene: NA
J gene: TRBJ1-4
V gene: TRBV11-2
CDR3 DNA: TGTGCCAGCAGCCTCGGACTCGCCTCAGATGAAAAACTGTTTTTT
CDR3 protein: CASSLGLASDEKLFF

clone size: NA
D gene: NA
J gene: TRBJ2-1
V gene: TRBV7-7
CDR3 DNA: TGTGCTAGCAGCAATGATCAGGGGGGCGAGCAGTTCTTC
CDR3 protein: CASSNDQGGEQFF

clone size: NA
D gene: NA
J gene: TRBJ2-1
V gene: TRBV4-1
CDR3 DNA: TGCGCCAGCAGCCTAACGAGTCACAATGAGCAGTTCTTC
CDR3 protein: CASSLTSHNEQFF